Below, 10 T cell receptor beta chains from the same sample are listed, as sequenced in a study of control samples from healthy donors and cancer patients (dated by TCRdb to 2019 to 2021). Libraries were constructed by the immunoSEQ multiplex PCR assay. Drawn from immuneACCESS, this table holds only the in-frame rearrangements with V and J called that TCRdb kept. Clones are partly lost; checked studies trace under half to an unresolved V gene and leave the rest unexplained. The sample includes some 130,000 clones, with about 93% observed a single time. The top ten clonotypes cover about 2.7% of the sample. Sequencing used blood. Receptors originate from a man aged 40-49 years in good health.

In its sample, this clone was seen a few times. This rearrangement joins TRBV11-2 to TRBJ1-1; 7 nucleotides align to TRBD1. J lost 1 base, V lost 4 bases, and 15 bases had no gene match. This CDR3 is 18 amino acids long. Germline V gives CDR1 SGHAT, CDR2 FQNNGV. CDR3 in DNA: TGTGCCAGCAGCTCCGAGCCTTCTCCGACAGGGTCGAACACTGAAGCTTTCTTT. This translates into CASSSEPSPTGSNTEAFF. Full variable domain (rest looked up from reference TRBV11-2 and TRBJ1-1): EAGVAQSPRYKIIEKRQSVAFWCNPISGHATLYWYQQILGQGPKLLIQFQNNGVVDDSQLPKDRFSAERLKGVDSTLKIQPAKLEDSAVYLCASSSEPSPTGSNTEAFFGQGTRLTVV.

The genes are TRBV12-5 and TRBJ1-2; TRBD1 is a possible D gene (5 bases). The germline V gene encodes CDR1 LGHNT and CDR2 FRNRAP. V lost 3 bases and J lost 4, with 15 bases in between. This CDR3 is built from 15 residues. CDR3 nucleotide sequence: TGTGCTAGTGGTTTCTCGGGACGCGAGACCTATGGCTACACCTTC. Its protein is CASGFSGRETYGYTF.

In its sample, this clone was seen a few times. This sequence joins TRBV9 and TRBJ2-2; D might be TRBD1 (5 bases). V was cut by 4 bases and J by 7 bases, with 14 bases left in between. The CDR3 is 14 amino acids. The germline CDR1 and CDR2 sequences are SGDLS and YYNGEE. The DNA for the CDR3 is TGTGCCAGCAGCCCAGGGCCCGGCAGCGGGGAGCTGTTTTTT. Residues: CASSPGPGSGELFF.

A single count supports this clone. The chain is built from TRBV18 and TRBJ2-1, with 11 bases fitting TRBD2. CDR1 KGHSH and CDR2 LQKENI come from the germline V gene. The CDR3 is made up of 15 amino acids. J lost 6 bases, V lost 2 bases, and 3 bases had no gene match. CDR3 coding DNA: TGTGCCAGCTCACCAGCCGGGACTAGCGGCAATGAGCAGTTCTTC. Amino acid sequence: CASSPAGTSGNEQFF. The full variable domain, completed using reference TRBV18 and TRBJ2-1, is NAGVMQNPRHLVRRRGQEARLRCSPMKGHSHVYWYRQLPEEGLKFMVYLQKENIIDESGMPKERFSAEFPKEGPSILRIQQVVRGDSAAYFCASSPAGTSGNEQFFGPGTRLTVL.

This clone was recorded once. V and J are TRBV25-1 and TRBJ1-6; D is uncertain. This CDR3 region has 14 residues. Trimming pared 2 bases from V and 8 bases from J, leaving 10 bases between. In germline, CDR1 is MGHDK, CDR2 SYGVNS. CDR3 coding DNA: TGTGCCAGCAGTGAACCGGGCGGCTATTCACCCCTCCACTTT. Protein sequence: CASSEPGGYSPLHF.

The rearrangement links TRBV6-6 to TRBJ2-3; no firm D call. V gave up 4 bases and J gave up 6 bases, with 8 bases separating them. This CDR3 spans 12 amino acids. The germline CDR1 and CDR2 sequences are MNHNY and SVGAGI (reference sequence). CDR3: CASSFTGDTQYF. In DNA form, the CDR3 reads TGTGCCAGCAGTTTCACCGGGGATACGCAGTATTTT.

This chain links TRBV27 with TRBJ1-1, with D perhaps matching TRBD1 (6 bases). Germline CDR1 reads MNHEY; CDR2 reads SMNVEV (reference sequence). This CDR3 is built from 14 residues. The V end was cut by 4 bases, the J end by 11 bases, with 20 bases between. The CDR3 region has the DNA TGTGCCAGCAGTTCCTTACAGGGAAAACTAAGCGCTTTCTTT. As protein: CASSSLQGKLSAFF.

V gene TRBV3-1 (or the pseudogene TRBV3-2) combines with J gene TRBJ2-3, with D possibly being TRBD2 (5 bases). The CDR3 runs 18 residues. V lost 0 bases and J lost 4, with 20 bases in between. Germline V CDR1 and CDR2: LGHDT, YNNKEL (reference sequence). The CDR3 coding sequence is TGTGCCAGCAGCCAAGAGAGTAATTCACTAGGATTAGCAGATACGCAGTATTTT. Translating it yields CASSQESNSLGLADTQYF.

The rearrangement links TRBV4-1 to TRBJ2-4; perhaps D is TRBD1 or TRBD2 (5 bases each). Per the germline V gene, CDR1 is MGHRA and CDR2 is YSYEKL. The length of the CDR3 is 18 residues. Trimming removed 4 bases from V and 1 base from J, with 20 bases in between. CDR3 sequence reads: CASSRLSVAEGAKNIQYF. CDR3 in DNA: TGCGCCAGCAGCCGACTATCCGTGGCCGAGGGGGCCAAAAACATTCAGTACTTC.

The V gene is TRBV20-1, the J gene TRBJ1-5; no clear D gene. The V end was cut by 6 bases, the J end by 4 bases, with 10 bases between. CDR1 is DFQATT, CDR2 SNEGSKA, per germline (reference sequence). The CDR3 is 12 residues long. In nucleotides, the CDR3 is TGCAGTGCCAGTGGTGTGAATCAGCCCCAGCATTTT. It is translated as CSASGVNQPQHF.